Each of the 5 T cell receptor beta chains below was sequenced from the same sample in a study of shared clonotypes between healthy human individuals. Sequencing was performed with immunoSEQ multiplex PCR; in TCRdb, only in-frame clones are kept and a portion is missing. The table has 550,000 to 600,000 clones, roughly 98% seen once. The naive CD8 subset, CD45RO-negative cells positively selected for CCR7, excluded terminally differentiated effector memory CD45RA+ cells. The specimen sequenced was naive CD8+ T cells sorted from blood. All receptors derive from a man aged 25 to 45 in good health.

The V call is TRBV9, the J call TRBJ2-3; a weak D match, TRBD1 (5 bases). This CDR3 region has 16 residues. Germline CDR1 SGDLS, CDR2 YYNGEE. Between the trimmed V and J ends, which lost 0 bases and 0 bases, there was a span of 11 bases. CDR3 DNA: TGTGCCAGCAGCGTAGGAGTTGGACAAAGCACAGATACGCAGTATTTT. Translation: CASSVGVGQSTDTQYF.

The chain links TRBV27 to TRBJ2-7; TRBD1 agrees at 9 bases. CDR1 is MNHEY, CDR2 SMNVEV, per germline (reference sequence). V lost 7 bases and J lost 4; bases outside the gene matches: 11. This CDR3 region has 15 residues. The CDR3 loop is CASTPYGTGMYEQYF. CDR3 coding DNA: TGTGCCAGCACGCCTTACGGGACAGGGATGTACGAGCAGTACTTC.

The chain's CDR3 is CASIPGTGGIGELFF. The CDR3, as DNA: TGTGCCAGCATACCCGGGACAGGGGGCATCGGGGAGCTGTTTTTT. The chain couples TRBV5-5 to TRBJ2-2, with 12 positions matching TRBD1. The CDR3 is 15 amino acids. V trimming: 6 bases; J trimming: 7 bases; junction bases outside the gene matches: 7. Germline V gene lookup returns CDR1 SGHKS and CDR2 YYEKEE (reference sequence).

The CDR3 spells CATSRDRDRGREKLFF. CDR3 nucleotide sequence: TGTGCCACCAGCAGAGATCGGGACAGGGGGCGGGAAAAACTGTTTTTT. The gene calls are TRBV15 and TRBJ1-4; TRBD1 matches at 12 bases. The CDR3 is 16 amino acids. Germline V gene sequence: CDR1 LNHNV, CDR2 YYDKDF (reference sequence). V dropped 0 bases and J dropped 8; count of bases not matched to a gene: 4.

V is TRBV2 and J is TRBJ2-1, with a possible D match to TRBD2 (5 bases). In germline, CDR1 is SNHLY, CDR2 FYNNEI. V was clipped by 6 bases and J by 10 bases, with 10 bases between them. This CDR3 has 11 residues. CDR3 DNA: TGTGCCAGCAGAGGGAGATTAGAGCAGTTCTTC. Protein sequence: CASRGRLEQFF.